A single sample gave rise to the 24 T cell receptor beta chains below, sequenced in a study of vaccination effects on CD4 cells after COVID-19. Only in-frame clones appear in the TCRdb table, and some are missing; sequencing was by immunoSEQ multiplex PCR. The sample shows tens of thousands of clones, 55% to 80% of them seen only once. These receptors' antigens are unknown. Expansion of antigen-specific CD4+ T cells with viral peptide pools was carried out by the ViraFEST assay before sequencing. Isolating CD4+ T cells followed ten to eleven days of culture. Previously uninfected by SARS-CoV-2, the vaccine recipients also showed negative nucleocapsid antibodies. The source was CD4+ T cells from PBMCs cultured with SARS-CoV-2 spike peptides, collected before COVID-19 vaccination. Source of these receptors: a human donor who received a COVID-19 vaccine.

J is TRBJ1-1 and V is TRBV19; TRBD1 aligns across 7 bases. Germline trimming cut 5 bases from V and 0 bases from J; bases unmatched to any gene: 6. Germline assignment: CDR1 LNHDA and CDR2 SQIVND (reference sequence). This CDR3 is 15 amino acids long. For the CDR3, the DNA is TGTGCCAGTAGTCCGCGGGGACAGATGAACACTGAAGCTTTCTTT. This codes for CASSPRGQMNTEAFF.

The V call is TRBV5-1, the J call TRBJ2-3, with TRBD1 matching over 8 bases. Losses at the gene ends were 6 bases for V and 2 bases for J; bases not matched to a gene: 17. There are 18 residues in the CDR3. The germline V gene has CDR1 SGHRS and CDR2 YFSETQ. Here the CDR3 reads CASKLLSRDRSYTDTQYF. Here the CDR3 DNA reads TGCGCCAGCAAACTACTAAGCCGGGACAGGAGTTACACAGATACGCAGTATTTT.

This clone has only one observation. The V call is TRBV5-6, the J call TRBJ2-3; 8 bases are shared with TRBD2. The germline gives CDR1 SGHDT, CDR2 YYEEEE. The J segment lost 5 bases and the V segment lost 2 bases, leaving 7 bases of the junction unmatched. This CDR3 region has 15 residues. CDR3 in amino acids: CASSLMAGGGDTQYF. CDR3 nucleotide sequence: TGTGCCAGCAGCTTAATGGCGGGAGGTGGAGATACGCAGTATTTT.

CDR3 in DNA: TGTGCCAGCTCACCGGGGTATAGCAATCAGCCCCAGCATTTT. Translation gives CASSPGYSNQPQHF. This chain connects TRBV18 to TRBJ1-5, with unresolved D. Germline CDR1 and CDR2: KGHSH and LQKENI. This CDR3 region has 14 residues. V lost 3 bases and J 0 bases, leaving 6 bases between the germline ends.

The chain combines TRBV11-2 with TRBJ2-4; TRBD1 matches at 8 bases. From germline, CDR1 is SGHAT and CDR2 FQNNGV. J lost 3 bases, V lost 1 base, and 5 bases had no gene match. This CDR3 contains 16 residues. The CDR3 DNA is TGTGCCAGCAGCTTAGTTCTACAGGGGGGCAAAAACATTCAGTACTTC. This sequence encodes CASSLVLQGGKNIQYF.

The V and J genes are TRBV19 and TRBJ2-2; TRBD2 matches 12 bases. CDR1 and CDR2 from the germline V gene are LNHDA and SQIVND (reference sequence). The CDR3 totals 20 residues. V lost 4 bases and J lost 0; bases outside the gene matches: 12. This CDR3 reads CASSTSSGRALYANTGELFF. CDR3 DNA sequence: TGTGCCAGTAGTACCTCTAGCGGGAGGGCCCTTTATGCGAACACCGGGGAGCTGTTTTTT.

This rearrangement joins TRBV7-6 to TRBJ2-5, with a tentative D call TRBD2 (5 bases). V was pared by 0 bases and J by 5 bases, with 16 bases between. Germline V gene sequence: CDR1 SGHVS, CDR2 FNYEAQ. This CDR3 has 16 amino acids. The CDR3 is CASSLAGQNTGETQYF. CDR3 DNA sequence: TGTGCCAGCAGCTTAGCGGGCCAAAACACGGGGGAGACCCAGTACTTC.

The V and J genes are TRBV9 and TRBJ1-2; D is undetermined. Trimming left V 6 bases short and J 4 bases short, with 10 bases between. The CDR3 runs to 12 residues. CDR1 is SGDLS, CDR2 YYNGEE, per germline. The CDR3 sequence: CASTGNRYGYTF. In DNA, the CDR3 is TGTGCCAGCACCGGCAATCGCTATGGCTACACCTTC.

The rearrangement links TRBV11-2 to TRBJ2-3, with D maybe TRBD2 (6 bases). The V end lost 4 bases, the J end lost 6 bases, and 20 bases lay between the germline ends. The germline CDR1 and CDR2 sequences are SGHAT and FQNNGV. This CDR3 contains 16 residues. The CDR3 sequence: CASSSPTGIRGDTQYF. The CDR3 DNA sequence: TGTGCCAGCAGCTCCCCAACCGGGATCCGGGGGGATACGCAGTATTTT.

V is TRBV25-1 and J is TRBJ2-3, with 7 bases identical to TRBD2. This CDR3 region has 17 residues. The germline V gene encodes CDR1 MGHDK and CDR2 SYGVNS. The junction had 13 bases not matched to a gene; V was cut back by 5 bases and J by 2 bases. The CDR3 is CASSPRASGPLTDTQYF. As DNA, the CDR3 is TGTGCCAGCAGTCCCCGAGCTAGCGGACCCCTCACAGATACGCAGTATTTT.

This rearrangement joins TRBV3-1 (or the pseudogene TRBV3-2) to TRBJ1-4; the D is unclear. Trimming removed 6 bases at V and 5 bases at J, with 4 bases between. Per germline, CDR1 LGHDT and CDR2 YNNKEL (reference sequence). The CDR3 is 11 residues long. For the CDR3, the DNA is TGTGCCAGCAGTCTAAATGAAAAACTGTTTTTT. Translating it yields CASSLNEKLFF.

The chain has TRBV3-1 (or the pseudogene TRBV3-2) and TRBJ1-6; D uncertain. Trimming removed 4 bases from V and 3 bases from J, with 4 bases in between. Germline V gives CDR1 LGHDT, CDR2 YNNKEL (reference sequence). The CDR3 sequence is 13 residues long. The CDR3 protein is CASSRDYNSPLHF. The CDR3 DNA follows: TGTGCCAGCAGCCGGGACTATAATTCACCCCTCCACTTT.

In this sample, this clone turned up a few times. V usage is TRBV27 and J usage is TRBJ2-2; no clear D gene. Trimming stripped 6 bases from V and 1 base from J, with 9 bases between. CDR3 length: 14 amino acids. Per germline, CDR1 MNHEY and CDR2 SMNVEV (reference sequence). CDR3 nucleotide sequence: TGTGCCAGCAGAGTGACGGGGAACACCGGGGAGCTGTTTTTT. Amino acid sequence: CASRVTGNTGELFF.

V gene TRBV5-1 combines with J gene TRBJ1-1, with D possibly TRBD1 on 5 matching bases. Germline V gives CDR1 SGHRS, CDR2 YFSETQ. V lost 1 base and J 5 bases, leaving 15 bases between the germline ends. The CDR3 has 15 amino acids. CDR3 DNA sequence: TGCGCCAGCAGCTTGAATGGCAGGGTAGGAACTGAAGCTTTCTTT. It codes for CASSLNGRVGTEAFF.

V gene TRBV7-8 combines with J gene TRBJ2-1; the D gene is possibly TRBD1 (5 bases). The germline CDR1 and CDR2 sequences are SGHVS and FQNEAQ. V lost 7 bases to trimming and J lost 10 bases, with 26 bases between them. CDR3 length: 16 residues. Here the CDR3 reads CASTILGQGLFMEQFF. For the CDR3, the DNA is TGTGCCAGCACCATACTCGGGCAGGGTTTGTTCATGGAGCAGTTCTTC.

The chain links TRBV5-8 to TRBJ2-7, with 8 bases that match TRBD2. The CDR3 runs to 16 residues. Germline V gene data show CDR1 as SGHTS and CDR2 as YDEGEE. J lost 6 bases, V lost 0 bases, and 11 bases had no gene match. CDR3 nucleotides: TGTGCCAGCAGCTTGGAGGTCGGTAGCGGGATTTCCGAGCAGTACTTC. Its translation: CASSLEVGSGISEQYF.

The CDR3 DNA sequence: TGTGCCATGCCCGGGGGGGATGCTGGAAACACCATATATTTT. It codes for CAMPGGDAGNTIYF. The rearrangement joins TRBV6-5 to TRBJ1-3, with a possible D match to TRBD1 (5 bases). The length of the CDR3 is 14 residues. Looked up from germline, CDR1 is MNHEY and CDR2 is SVGAGI. Trimming shortened V by 10 bases and J by 2 bases, and 15 bases separated the two germline ends.

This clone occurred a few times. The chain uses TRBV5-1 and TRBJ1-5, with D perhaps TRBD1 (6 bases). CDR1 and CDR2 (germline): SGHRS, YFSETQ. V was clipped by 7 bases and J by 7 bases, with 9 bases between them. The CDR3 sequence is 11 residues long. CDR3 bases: TGCGCCAGCGAGGGGGGACAGCCCCAGCATTTT. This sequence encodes CASEGGQPQHF.

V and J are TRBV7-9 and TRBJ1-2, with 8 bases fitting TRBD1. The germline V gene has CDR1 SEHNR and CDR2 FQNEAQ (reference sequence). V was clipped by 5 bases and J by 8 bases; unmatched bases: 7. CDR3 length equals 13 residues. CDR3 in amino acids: CASSIRGQGGYTF. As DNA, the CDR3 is TGTGCCAGCAGCATCAGGGGGCAGGGAGGCTACACCTTC.

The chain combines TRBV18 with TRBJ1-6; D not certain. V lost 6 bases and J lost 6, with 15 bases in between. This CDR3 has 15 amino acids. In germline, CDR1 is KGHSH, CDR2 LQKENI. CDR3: CASSPRTATNSPLHF. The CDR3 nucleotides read TGTGCCAGCTCGCCTCGCACAGCCACTAATTCACCCCTCCACTTT.

The CDR3 DNA sequence: TGCAGTGCTAGTGCAGCCGAAAATAATGAAAAACTGTTTTTT. Translating it yields CSASAAENNEKLFF. The chain joins TRBV20-1 to TRBJ1-4; D unclear. This CDR3 is 14 amino acids long. Germline V gene lookup returns CDR1 DFQATT and CDR2 SNEGSKA (reference sequence). Trimming pared 3 bases from V and 4 bases from J, leaving 12 bases between.

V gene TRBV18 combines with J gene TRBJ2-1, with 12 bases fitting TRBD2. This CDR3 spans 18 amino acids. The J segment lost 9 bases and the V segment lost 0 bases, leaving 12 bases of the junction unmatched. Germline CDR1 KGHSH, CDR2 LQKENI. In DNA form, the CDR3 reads TGTGCCAGCTCACCACCCTCGCTAGCGGGAGGGCTTTTGTTTGAGCAGTTCTTC. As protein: CASSPPSLAGGLLFEQFF.

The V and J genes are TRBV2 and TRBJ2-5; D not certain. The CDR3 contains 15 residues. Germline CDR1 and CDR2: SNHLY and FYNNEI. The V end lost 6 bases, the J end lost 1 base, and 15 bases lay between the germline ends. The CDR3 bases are TGTGCCAGCAGCGCCGGACCACTCTCCCAAGAGACCCAGTACTTC. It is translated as CASSAGPLSQETQYF.

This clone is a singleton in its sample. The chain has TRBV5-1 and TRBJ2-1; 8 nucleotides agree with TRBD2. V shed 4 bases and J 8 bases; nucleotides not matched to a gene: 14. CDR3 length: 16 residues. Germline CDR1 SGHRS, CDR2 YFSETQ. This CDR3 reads CASSLLLAGASYEQFF. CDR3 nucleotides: TGCGCCAGCAGCCTTCTTCTAGCGGGTGCTAGCTATGAGCAGTTCTTC.